The 4 T cell receptor beta chains in this list originate from one sample, sequenced in a study of blood T cell repertoires in COVID-19. Sequenced by immunoSEQ multiplex PCR; TCRdb stores in-frame clones only, minus some. The sample consists of about 250,000 clones, approximately 85% of them appearing once. Material for sequencing was PBMCs or T cells enriched from blood (not recorded which). The receptors here all came from a woman in her 30s who had recovered from COVID-19.

This rearrangement joins TRBV10-3 to TRBJ2-7, with D unresolved. The CDR3 contains 13 residues. CDR1 is ENHRY, CDR2 SYGVKD, per germline. With 4 bases removed from V and 6 bases from J, the gap between germline ends came to 13 bases. In DNA, the CDR3 is TGTGCCATCAGTGGGGCCGACGTTCCCGAGCAGTACTTC. Translating it yields CAISGADVPEQYF.

This clone was detected once. The rearrangement joins TRBV11-2 to TRBJ1-2, with D unclear. CDR3 size: 15 residues. V shed 5 bases and J shed 4 bases, with 17 bases lying between them. Germline values: CDR1 SGHAT, CDR2 FQNNGV. The CDR3 region is CASSDYRAETYGYTF. For the CDR3, the DNA is TGTGCCAGCAGCGACTACCGGGCCGAGACCTATGGCTACACCTTC.

As DNA, the CDR3 is TGTGCCAGCAGTTACCGGCAGGCGCACAATGAGCAGTTCTTC. Translation gives CASSYRQAHNEQFF. The V call is TRBV6-5, the J call TRBJ2-1; D ambiguous. Germline lookup yields CDR1 MNHEY and CDR2 SVGAGI. This CDR3 contains 14 residues. The V end lost 2 bases, the J end lost 5 bases, and 10 bases lay between the germline ends.

The chain links TRBV28 to TRBJ1-3; 7 bases are a match to TRBD1. The germline V gene encodes CDR1 MDHEN and CDR2 SYDVKM. J lost 6 bases, V lost 7 bases, and 12 bases had no gene match. CDR3 size: 15 residues. The CDR3 sequence is CASIPLEGALNTIYF. In nucleotides, the CDR3 is TGTGCCAGCATTCCTCTAGAGGGGGCCCTAAACACCATATATTTT.